Sequencing of this T cell receptor (beta chain) was carried out in a study of blood T cell repertoires in COVID-19. Across the whole study: T cells, B-cell-depleted T cells, or PBMCs provided the cDNA or gDNA that served as material.

The data were produced by immunoSEQ multiplex PCR, yet TCRdb's version contains in-frame clones alone and is incomplete. Of 95,000 to 100,000 clones listed, roughly nine tenths are singletons. The V and J ends lost 3 bases and 4 bases respectively, with 15 bases between them. CDR3 length equals 15 residues. CDR1 SGHTA and CDR2 FQGNSA come from the germline V gene. This chain uses TRBV7-2 with TRBJ2-5; perhaps TRBD2 as D (6 bases). The receptor comes from a man aged 50-59 years with acute or convalescent COVID-19. The specimen sequenced was peripheral blood. The CDR3 is CASSFRWGVAETQYF. CDR3 sequence (DNA): TGTGCCAGCAGCTTTAGGTGGGGGGTGGCAGAGACCCAGTACTTC.